This is a list of T cell receptor beta chains from one sample in a study of graft-versus-host responses after intestinal transplantation. These receptors have no identified antigens. The protocol was immunoSEQ multiplex PCR, while the TCRdb copy is restricted to in-frame clones and leaves out a portion. The sample yields tens of thousands of clones, 90% to 95% seen once. The sequencing used unstimulated CD8+ T cells sorted from spleen or lymph node cells, collected before intestinal transplant. The receptor set was obtained from a human donor who received an intestinal transplant. CDR3s leave out the opening cysteine and the closing phenylalanine or tryptophan. Each record gives: V gene, D gene, CDR3 protein. The D gene is left open where the match is weak.

TRBV7-6 | - | ASSLGPYNEQF
TRBV13 | - | ASTPYDSSYEQY
TRBV4-2 | - | ASRAHGGTYEQF
TRBV9 | TRBD1 | ASSLGQGAYEQY
TRBV11-1 | - | ASSLVGQSPEAF
TRBV5-6 | - | ASSLEGNNQPQH
TRBV27 | - | ASSPNPLPDTQY
TRBV27 | TRBD1 | ASSLGTAYGYT
TRBV7-9 | - | ASSPTPRAHYEQY
TRBV13 | TRBD2 | ASSARWRGGDYNEQF
TRBV5-1 | TRBD2 | ASSLDSGTTYEQY
TRBV13 | - | ASSSWGGSAEAYGNTIY
TRBV5-1 | - | ASSPLAGHTEAF
TRBV29-1 | - | SVEDDGTGGYNEQF
TRBV30 | - | AWSVHLATSDTQY